Here is one T cell receptor beta chain with its context. The antigen remains unidentified. The table came from immunoSEQ multiplex PCR; TCRdb's copy has only in-frame clones and leaves some out. Counted here are around 23,000 clones, roughly 87% occurring once; the ten biggest clones make up roughly 19%. Germline V gene data show CDR1 as MNHEY and CDR2 as SVGAGI. This CDR3 is 12 amino acids long. Trimming took off 5 bases at V and 3 bases at J, with 7 bases between the two ends. This entry belongs to a study of lymphopenia after photon versus proton radiotherapy. Study observations and caveats: Post-nadir diversity loss with photons came from oligoclonal expansion, particularly CD8+ Temra cells. Survival link was tested only in deceased patients; proton benefit remains a possibility.

This sequence was found in a middle-aged man with gastric cancer. The material was peripheral blood, obtained from a patient treated with photon-based radiotherapy. This rearrangement joins TRBV6-5 to TRBJ1-2; no firm D call. For the CDR3, the DNA is TGTGCCAGCAGTCACCGGGACTATGGCTACACCTTC. Protein product: CASSHRDYGYTF.